Here is one TCR beta chain with its context. Antigen specificity is unknown. The repertoire was sequenced with immunoSEQ multiplex PCR; TCRdb's copy has only in-frame clones and lacks some. The table records some 2.3 million clones, about 92% of them present only once. The sample comes from a study of shared clonotypes between healthy human individuals. Overall study findings and caveats: In a handful of donors, around 5% of naive CD4 clonotypes appeared in common.

The sequence was collected from a man between 18 and 35 years old in good health. Some clones in this sample may be carry-over from other donors' samples. Source material: naive CD4+ T cells from PBMCs. Subset reported: CD45RA+ positively selected.

The CDR3 region has the DNA TGTGCCAGCTCCTTATGGGGCCTGGACACTGAAGCTTTCTTT. This encodes CASSLWGLDTEAFF. The chain uses TRBV5-6 and TRBJ1-1; maybe TRBD1 (5 bases). This CDR3 spans 14 amino acids. Germline loops: CDR1 SGHDT, CDR2 YYEEEE. Trimming removed 7 bases from V and 3 bases from J, with 16 bases in between.